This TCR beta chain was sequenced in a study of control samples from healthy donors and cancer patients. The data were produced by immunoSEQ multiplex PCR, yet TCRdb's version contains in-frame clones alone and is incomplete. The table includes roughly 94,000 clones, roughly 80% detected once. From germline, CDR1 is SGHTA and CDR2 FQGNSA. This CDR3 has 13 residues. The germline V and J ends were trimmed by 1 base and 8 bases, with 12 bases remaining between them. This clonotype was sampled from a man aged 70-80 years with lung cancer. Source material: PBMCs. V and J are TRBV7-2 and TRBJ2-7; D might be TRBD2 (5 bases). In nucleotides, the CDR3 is TGTGCCAGCAGCTTAGACCCTGCTAGCCAGCAGTACTTC. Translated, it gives CASSLDPASQQYF. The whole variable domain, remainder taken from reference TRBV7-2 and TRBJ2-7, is GAGVSQSPSNKVTEKGKDVELRCDPISGHTALYWYRQSLGQGLEFLIYFQGNSAPDKSGLPSDRFSAERTGGSVSTLTIQRTQQEDSAVYLCASSLDPASQQYFGPGTRLTVT.